The 22 T cell receptor beta chains below were found in one sample sequenced in a study of a mutant IDH1 vaccine in newly diagnosed glioma. Regarding time point: week 35, safety follow-up. The content of each vaccine dose was 300 ug of mutant IDH1 20-mer peptide, and topical imiquimod accompanied it. Generated by immunoSEQ multiplex PCR, the TCRdb table keeps only in-frame clones and is missing some. This sample has 42,000 or so clones; 75% to 85% occur once, and the top ten carry under 6%. Their antigen targets remain unknown. The sequenced sample was PBMCs, obtained from a glioma patient whose treatment included an IDH1 peptide vaccine. All receptors come from a woman aged 45 to 65 with glioma.

The rearrangement joins TRBV19 to TRBJ2-2; 7 nucleotides match TRBD1. Germline values: CDR1 LNHDA, CDR2 SQIVND (reference sequence). The CDR3 spans 15 residues. V gave up 0 bases and J gave up 5 bases; unmatched junction bases: 3. The CDR3 coding sequence is TGTGCCAGTAGTATAGAGAAGGGGGCAACCGGGGAGCTGTTTTTT. It codes for CASSIEKGATGELFF.

The rearrangement uses TRBV7-2 and TRBJ2-7; the D is unclear. The ends were cut back, 1 base at V and 2 bases at J, with 9 bases in the middle. Germline CDR1 reads SGHTA; CDR2 reads FQGNSA. This CDR3 comprises 14 residues. The CDR3: CASSLGIRTYEQYF. DNA for the CDR3: TGTGCCAGCAGCTTAGGGATCAGAACCTACGAGCAGTACTTC.

The chain links TRBV23-1 to TRBJ2-2, with a tentative D call TRBD2 (5 bases). TRBV23-1 is identified as an open reading frame with a role that is uncertain. The V end was cut by 1 base, the J end by 0 bases, with 15 bases between. The CDR3 has 18 amino acids. As DNA, the CDR3 is TGCGCCAGCAGTCAATGTAAGGAGGCACCATCGAACACCGGGGAGCTGTTTTTT. Residues: CASSQCKEAPSNTGELFF.

The chain couples TRBV5-4 to TRBJ2-3; TRBD1 matches 7 bases. Germline CDR1 and CDR2: SGHNT and YYREEE (reference sequence). This CDR3 region has 16 residues. Trimming cost V 4 bases and J 2 bases; bases outside gene matches: 10. In nucleotides, the CDR3 is TGTGCCAGCAGCGGACAGGTATGGGGAGCCACAGATACGCAGTATTTT. Protein: CASSGQVWGATDTQYF.

The gene calls are TRBV5-5 and TRBJ1-1, with D tentatively TRBD1 (5 bases). The germline gives CDR1 SGHKS, CDR2 YYEKEE (reference sequence). CDR3 size: 16 residues. Trimming removed 1 base from V and 0 bases from J, with 13 bases in between. In DNA form, the CDR3 reads TGTGCCAGCAGCTTGAGAGGGGTCCAGATGAACACTGAAGCTTTCTTT. Translated: CASSLRGVQMNTEAFF.

This clone has more than one count but fewer than ten. This sample includes further DNA sequences coding for the same CDR3. J is TRBJ1-5 and V is TRBV19; weak D call: TRBD1 (6 bases). With 3 bases removed from V and 6 bases from J, the gap between germline ends came to 9 bases. Per the germline V gene, CDR1 is LNHDA and CDR2 is SQIVND (reference sequence). The CDR3 extends over 13 amino acids. CDR3 DNA: TGTGCCAGTAGTATCAGGGGAGGTCAGCCCCAGCATTTT. It is translated as CASSIRGGQPQHF.

The chain uses TRBV6-5 and TRBJ2-7; D may be TRBD1 (8 bases). This CDR3 is 15 amino acids long. The germline V and J ends were trimmed by 6 bases and 3 bases, with 18 bases remaining between them. Germline values: CDR1 MNHEY, CDR2 SVGAGI. The DNA of the CDR3 is TGTGCCAGCAGCCCATTGGGGGGGACAGGCTACGAGCAGTACTTC. Translated: CASSPLGGTGYEQYF.

The chain carries TRBV5-6 and TRBJ1-6; 7 nucleotides agree with TRBD1. Losses at the gene ends were 7 bases for V and 8 bases for J; bases not matched to a gene: 15. The CDR3 has 16 residues. CDR1 and CDR2 from the germline V gene are SGHDT and YYEEEE. CDR3 nucleotide sequence: TGTGCCAGCCGACCTCGGACAGGCTCGAGGGATTCACCCCTCCACTTT. Protein: CASRPRTGSRDSPLHF. Using reference TRBV5-6 and TRBJ1-6 for the parts outside the CDR3, the full variable domain is DAGVTQSPTHLIKTRGQQVTLRCSPKSGHDTVSWYQQALGQGPQFIFQYYEEEERQRGNFPDRFSGHQFPNYSSELNVNALLLGDSALYLCASRPRTGSRDSPLHFGNGTRLTVT.

This clone was found once. The V and J genes are TRBV5-6 and TRBJ2-2; D uncertain. Germline V gives CDR1 SGHDT, CDR2 YYEEEE. Trimming took 3 bases from V and 3 from J, leaving 9 bases between them. This CDR3 is 14 amino acids long. DNA for the CDR3: TGTGCCAGCAGCTCCGATCAATACACCGGGGAGCTGTTTTTT. Translated: CASSSDQYTGELFF.

The DNA of the CDR3 is TGCGCCAGCAGCGCCGGACCCTACGAGCAGTACTTC. Its protein product is CASSAGPYEQYF. The V gene is TRBV4-1, the J gene TRBJ2-7; D is unclear. V lost 5 bases to trimming and J lost 2 bases, with 7 bases between them. CDR1 is MGHRA, CDR2 YSYEKL, per germline. The CDR3 consists of 12 residues.

J is TRBJ1-5 and V is TRBV7-2, with D possibly matching TRBD1 (5 bases). Germline CDR1 and CDR2: SGHTA and FQGNSA. Trimming removed 1 base from V and 1 base from J, with 5 bases in between. CDR3 size: 14 residues. This CDR3 is CASSLGQSNQPQHF. CDR3 nucleotides: TGTGCCAGCAGCTTAGGACAGAGCAATCAGCCCCAGCATTTT.

The rearrangement links TRBV9 to TRBJ1-5; weak D call: TRBD1 (6 bases). V was cut by 0 bases and J by 4 bases, with 8 bases left in between. Germline V CDR1 and CDR2: SGDLS, YYNGEE. This CDR3 is 14 amino acids long. CDR3 in DNA: TGTGCCAGCAGCGTAGAGGGGGTTAATCAGCCCCAGCATTTT. This translates into CASSVEGVNQPQHF. The full variable domain, completed using reference TRBV9 and TRBJ1-5, is DSGVTQTPKHLITATGQRVTLRCSPRSGDLSVYWYQQSLDQGLQFLIQYYNGEERAKGNILERFSAQQFPDLHSELNLSSLELGDSALYFCASSVEGVNQPQHFGDGTRLSIL.

This clone was detected only once. The chain carries TRBV5-4 and TRBJ2-2, with a weak D call TRBD2 (6 bases). Trimming took 2 bases from V and 0 from J, leaving 11 bases between them. The germline CDR1 and CDR2 sequences are SGHNT and YYREEE (reference sequence). The CDR3 is made up of 16 amino acids. Here the CDR3 reads CASSFDGGTNTGELFF. The CDR3 DNA reads as TGTGCCAGCAGCTTCGACGGGGGAACGAACACCGGGGAGCTGTTTTTT.

The rearrangement links TRBV5-1 to TRBJ2-7, with D possibly TRBD2 on 6 matching bases. Looked up from germline, CDR1 is SGHRS and CDR2 is YFSETQ. V was clipped by 5 bases and J by 0 bases, with 15 bases between them. The CDR3 is 15 residues long. CDR3 sequence (DNA): TGCGCCAGCAGGATGACAGACGGGAGCTCCTACGAGCAGTACTTC. Its translation is CASRMTDGSSYEQYF.

The genes are TRBV5-4 and TRBJ1-1; 8 bases align to TRBD1. This CDR3 region has 16 residues. Trimming at V came to 2 bases and at J to 1 base, leaving 7 bases not matched to a gene. The germline CDR1 and CDR2 sequences are SGHNT and YYREEE (reference sequence). For the CDR3, the DNA is TGTGCCAGCAGCTTAAGACAGGGGTTAGGGAACACTGAAGCTTTCTTT. Translated: CASSLRQGLGNTEAFF.

The sample holds one count of this clone. The V gene is TRBV6-5, the J gene TRBJ1-6; the D is unclear. This CDR3 is 15 amino acids long. V was pared by 5 bases and J by 7 bases, with 15 bases between. Germline V lookup: CDR1 MNHEY, CDR2 SVGAGI. The CDR3: CASSLLPTENSPLHF. For the CDR3, the DNA is TGTGCCAGCAGTCTTTTGCCGACTGAGAATTCACCCCTCCACTTT.

This rearrangement joins TRBV5-1 to TRBJ2-2, with D unclear. There are 13 residues in the CDR3. CDR1 and CDR2 (germline): SGHRS, YFSETQ. V lost 0 bases and J lost 2, with 2 bases in between. The CDR3 DNA reads TGCGCCAGCAGCTTGGGAAACACCGGGGAGCTGTTTTTT. Amino acid sequence: CASSLGNTGELFF.

The chain is built from TRBV19 and TRBJ1-4, with a possible D match to TRBD1 (5 bases). Germline V lookup: CDR1 LNHDA, CDR2 SQIVND (reference sequence). Trimming removed 7 bases from V and 8 bases from J, with 8 bases in between. This CDR3 comprises 11 residues. The CDR3 sequence is CASKTGEKLFF. Written as DNA, the CDR3 is TGTGCCAGTAAAACAGGCGAAAAACTGTTTTTT.

The chain is built from TRBV2 and TRBJ1-3; TRBD1 is a possible D gene (6 bases). CDR1 and CDR2 from the germline V gene are SNHLY and FYNNEI. Trimming took 3 bases from V and 14 from J, leaving 29 bases between them. This CDR3 contains 17 residues. The CDR3 reads CASSETTTWDVGGGVYF. CDR3 bases: TGTGCCAGCAGTGAGACCACCACGTGGGACGTCGGGGGGGGCGTATATTTT.

The chain employs TRBV10-3 and TRBJ1-3, with 7 bases identical to TRBD1. V was pared by 0 bases and J by 3 bases, with 2 bases of the junction left unmatched. Germline V CDR1 and CDR2: ENHRY, SYGVKD. This CDR3 region has 15 residues. The chain's CDR3 is CAISESTGIGNTIYF. The CDR3 nucleotides read TGTGCCATCAGTGAGTCGACAGGGATTGGAAACACCATATATTTT.

The chain combines TRBV14 with TRBJ1-6; D not certain. The V and J ends lost 6 bases and 11 bases respectively, with 17 bases between them. Germline loops: CDR1 SGHDN, CDR2 FVKESK. CDR3 length: 14 amino acids. The CDR3 loop is CASRPGSARAPLHF. The CDR3 DNA is TGTGCCAGCAGACCGGGCTCAGCGAGGGCACCCCTCCACTTT.

The CDR3 spells CASSEGAGGNTQYF. The CDR3 bases are TGTGCCAGCAGTGAAGGAGCGGGGGGGAATACGCAGTATTTT. The chain combines TRBV6-1 with TRBJ2-3; 10 nucleotides match TRBD2. Germline assignment: CDR1 MNHNS and CDR2 SASEGT. The CDR3 runs 14 residues. Trimming cost V 1 base and J 7 bases; bases outside gene matches: 2.